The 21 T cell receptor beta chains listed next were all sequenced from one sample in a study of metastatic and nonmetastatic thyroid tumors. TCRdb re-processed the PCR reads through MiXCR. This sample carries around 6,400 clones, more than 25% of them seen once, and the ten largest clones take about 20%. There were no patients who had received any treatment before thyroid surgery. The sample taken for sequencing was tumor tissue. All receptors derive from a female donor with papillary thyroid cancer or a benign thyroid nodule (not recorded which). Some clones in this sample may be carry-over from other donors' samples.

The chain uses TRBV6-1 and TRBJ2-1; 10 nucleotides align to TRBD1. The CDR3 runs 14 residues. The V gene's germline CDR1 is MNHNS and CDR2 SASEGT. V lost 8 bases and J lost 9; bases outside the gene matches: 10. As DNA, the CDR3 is TGTGCCAGCGACAGGGGGCGGGAGTGGGGTGAGCAGTTCTTC. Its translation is CASDRGREWGEQFF.

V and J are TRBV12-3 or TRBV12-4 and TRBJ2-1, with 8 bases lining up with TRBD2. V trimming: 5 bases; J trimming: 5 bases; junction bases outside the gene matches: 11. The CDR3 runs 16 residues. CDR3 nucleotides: TGTGCCAGCAGTCCCCCGGGGGGGGCTATCAACAATGAGCAGTTCTTC. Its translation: CASSPPGGAINNEQFF.

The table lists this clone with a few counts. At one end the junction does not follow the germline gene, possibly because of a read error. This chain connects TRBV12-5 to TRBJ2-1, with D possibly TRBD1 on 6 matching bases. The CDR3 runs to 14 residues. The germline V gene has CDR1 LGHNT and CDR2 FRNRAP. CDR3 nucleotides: TGTGCTAGTTGTTTTTTAACTGACAGGCTCGGGCAGTTCTTC. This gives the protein CASCFLTDRLGQFF.

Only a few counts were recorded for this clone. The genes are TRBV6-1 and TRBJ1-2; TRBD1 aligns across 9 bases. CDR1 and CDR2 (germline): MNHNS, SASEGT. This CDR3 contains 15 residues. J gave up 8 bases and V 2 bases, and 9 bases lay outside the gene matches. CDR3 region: CASSESHRGLWGYTF. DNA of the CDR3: TGTGCCAGCAGTGAATCGCACAGGGGGCTTTGGGGCTACACCTTC.

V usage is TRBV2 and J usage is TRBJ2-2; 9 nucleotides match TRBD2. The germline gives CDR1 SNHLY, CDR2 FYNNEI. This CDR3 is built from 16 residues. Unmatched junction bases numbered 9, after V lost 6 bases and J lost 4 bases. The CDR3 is CASRISSGSGTGELFF. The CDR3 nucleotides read TGTGCCAGCAGGATAAGTAGCGGGAGTGGCACCGGGGAGCTGTTTTTT.

Here the CDR3 reads CSARDRWRNTEAFF. The CDR3 coding sequence is TGCAGTGCTAGAGATCGTTGGAGGAACACTGAAGCTTTCTTT. J is TRBJ1-1 and V is TRBV20-1; D not resolved. Deletions cut 0 bases from V and 1 base from J, with 9 bases between. Germline lookup yields CDR1 DFQATT and CDR2 SNEGSKA (reference sequence). This CDR3 comprises 14 residues.

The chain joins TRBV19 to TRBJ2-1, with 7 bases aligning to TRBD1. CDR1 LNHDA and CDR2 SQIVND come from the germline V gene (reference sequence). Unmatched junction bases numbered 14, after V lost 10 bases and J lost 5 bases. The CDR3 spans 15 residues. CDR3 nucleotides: TGTGCCACTCGACAGGGTATCTTGAGTCACAATGAGCAGTTCTTC. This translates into CATRQGILSHNEQFF. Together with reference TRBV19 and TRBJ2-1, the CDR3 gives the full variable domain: DGGITQSPKYLFRKEGQNVTLSCEQNLNHDAMYWYRQDPGQGLRLIYYSQIVNDFQKGDIAEGYSVSREKKESFPLTVTSAQKNPTAFYLCATRQGILSHNEQFFGPGTRLTVL.

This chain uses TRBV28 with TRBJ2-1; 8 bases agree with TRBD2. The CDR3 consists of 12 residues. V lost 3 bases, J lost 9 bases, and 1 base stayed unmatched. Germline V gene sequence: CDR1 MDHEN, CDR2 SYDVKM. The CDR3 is CASSFGGGEQFF. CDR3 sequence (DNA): TGTGCCAGCAGTTTCGGGGGGGGTGAGCAGTTCTTC.

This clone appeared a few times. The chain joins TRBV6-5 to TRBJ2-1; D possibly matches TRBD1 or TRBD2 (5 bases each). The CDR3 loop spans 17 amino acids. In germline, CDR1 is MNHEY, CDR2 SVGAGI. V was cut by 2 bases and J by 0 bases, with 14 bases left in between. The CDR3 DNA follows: TGTGCCAGCAGTTACGCCGGGACCCCCAGCTCCTACAATGAGCAGTTCTTC. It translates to CASSYAGTPSSYNEQFF.

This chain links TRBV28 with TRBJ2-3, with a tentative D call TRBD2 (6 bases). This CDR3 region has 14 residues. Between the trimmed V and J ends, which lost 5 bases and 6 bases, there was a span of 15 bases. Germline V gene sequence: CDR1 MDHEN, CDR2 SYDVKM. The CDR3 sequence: CASSTGLRSDTQYF. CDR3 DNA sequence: TGTGCCAGCAGTACGGGACTTCGCTCGGATACGCAGTATTTT.

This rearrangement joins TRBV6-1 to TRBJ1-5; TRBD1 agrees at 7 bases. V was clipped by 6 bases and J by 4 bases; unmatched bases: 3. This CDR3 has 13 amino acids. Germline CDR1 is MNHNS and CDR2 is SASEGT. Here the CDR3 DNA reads TGTGCCAGCAGGGGGGGACAGAATCAGCCCCAGCATTTT. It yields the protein CASRGGQNQPQHF.

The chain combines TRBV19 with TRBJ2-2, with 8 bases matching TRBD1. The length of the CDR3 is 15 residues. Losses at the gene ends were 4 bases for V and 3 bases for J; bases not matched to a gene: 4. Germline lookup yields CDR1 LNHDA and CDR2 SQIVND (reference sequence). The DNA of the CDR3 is TGTGCCAGTAGTACCGGACAGGGCGACACCGGGGAGCTGTTTTTT. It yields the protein CASSTGQGDTGELFF.

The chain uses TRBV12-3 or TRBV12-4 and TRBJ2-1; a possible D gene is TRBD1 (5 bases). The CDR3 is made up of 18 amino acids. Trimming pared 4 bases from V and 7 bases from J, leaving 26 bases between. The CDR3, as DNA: TGTGCCAGCAGTTCCCGTGGCAGGGCTTTTAGTGGTGTGAATGAGCAGTTCTTC. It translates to CASSSRGRAFSGVNEQFF.

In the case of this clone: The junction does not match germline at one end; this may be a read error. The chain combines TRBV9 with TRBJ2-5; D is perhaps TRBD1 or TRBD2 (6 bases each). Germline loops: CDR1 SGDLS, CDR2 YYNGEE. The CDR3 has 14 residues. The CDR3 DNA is TGTGCCAGCGGCGTCGGGGGCCTGGGAGAGACCCAGTACTTC. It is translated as CASGVGGLGETQYF.

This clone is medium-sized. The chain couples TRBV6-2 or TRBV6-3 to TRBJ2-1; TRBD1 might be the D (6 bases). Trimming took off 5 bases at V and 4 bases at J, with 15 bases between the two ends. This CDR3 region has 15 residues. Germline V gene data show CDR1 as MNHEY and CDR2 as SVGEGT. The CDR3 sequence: CASSATRGGYNEQFF. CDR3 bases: TGTGCCAGCAGTGCCACTAGAGGGGGATACAATGAGCAGTTCTTC.

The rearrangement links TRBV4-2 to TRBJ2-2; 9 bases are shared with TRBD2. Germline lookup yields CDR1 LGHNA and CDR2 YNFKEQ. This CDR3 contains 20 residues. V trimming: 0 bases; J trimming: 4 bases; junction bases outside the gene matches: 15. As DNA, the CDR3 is TGTGCCAGCAGCCAAGATAAGACAAGCGCGGCTAGCGGGATCACCGGGGAGCTGTTTTTT. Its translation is CASSQDKTSAASGITGELFF.

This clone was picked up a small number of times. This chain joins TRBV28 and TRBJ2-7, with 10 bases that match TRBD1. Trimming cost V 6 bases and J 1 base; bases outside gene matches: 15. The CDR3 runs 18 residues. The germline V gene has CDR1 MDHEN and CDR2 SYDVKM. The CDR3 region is CASSLTGTGAFPSYEQYF. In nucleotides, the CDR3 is TGTGCCAGCAGCTTGACCGGGACAGGGGCCTTTCCTTCCTACGAGCAGTACTTC.

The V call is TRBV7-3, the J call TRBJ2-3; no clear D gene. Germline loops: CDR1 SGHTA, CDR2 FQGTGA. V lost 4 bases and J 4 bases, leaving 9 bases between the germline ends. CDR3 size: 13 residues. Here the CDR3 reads CASSSHVADTQYF. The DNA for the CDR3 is TGTGCCAGCAGCTCCCATGTCGCAGATACGCAGTATTTT.

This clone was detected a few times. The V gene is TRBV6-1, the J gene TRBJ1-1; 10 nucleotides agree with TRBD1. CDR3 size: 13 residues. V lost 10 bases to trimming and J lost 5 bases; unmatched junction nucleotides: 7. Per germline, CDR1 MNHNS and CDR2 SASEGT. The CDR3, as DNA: TGTGCCACGAAAGGACAGGGGGGGACTGAAGCTTTCTTT. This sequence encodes CATKGQGGTEAFF.

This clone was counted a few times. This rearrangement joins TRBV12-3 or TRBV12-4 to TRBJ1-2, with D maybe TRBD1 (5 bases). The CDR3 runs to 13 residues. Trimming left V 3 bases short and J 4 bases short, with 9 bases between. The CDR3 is CASSLRGLYGYTF. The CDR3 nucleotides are TGTGCCAGCAGTTTGAGGGGCCTCTATGGCTACACCTTC.

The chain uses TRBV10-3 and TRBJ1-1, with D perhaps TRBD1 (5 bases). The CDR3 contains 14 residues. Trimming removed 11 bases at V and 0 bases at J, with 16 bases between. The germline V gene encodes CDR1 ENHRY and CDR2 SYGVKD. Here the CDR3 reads CAVVGANMNTEAFF. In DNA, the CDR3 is TGTGCCGTGGTTGGGGCCAACATGAACACTGAAGCTTTCTTT.